This T cell receptor beta chain was identified in a study of blood T cell repertoires in COVID-19. About the study: Acute and convalescent COVID-19 specimens originated in the United States, Italy and Spain.

Germline V gives CDR1 ENHRY, CDR2 SYGVKD. Trimming cost V 6 bases and J 1 base, with 9 bases left between them. The CDR3 contains 13 residues. In the source study's methods: Cell counts per sample came from amplifying reference gene primers. Measured with immunoSEQ multiplex PCR; TCRdb has only the in-frame clones, and not every one. D and trimming were read from the DNA, whereas the V and J calls and clone size are those reported in that table. The sample includes roughly 70,000 clones, about 87% of them seen just once. The clonotype was recovered from a woman between 70 and 85 years old with acute or convalescent COVID-19. This rearrangement joins TRBV10-3 to TRBJ1-1; TRBD1 is a possible D gene (6 bases). The sequenced material came from peripheral blood. The CDR3 reads CAISRGQNTEAFF. The DNA of the CDR3 is TGTGCCATCAGCCGGGGACAGAACACTGAAGCTTTCTTT.